This TCR beta chain originates from a study of blood T cell repertoires in COVID-19. The trim removed 3 bases at V and 0 bases at J, leaving 7 bases unmatched. Germline CDR1 and CDR2: SEHNR and FQNEAQ (reference sequence). The CDR3 loop spans 17 amino acids. The table came from immunoSEQ multiplex PCR; TCRdb's copy has only in-frame clones and leaves some out. The sample yields about 120,000 clones, 81% seen once. The J gene is TRBJ2-1, the V gene TRBV7-9; 8 bases are a match to TRBD2. The material sequenced was peripheral blood. This sequence was found in a human donor in a cohort sampled during active COVID-19. The CDR3 DNA reads TGTGCCAGCAGCTTTAGGCGGGGGGCCCTCTCCTACAATGAGCAGTTCTTC. This gives the protein CASSFRRGALSYNEQFF.